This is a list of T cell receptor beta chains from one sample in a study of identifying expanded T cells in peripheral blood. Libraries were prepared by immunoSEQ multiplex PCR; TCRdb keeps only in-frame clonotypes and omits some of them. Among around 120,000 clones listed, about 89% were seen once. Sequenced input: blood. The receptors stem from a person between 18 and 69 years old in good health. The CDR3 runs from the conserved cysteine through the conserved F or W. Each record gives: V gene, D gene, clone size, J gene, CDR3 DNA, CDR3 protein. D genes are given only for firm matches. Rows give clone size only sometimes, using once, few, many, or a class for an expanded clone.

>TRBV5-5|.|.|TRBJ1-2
TGTGCCAGCAGCTTGGCCCCCGCCCCGGGTGGGGAAGGCTACACCTTC
CASSLAPAPGGEGYTF
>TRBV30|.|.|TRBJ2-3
TGTGCCTGGGACCCAACAGGGATCACAGATACGCAGTATTTT
CAWDPTGITDTQYF
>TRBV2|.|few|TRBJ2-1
TGTGCCAGCAGTGAAATCCAGGGCCCGGGCCATGAGCAGTTCTTC
CASSEIQGPGHEQFF
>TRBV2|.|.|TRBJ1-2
TGTGCCAGCAGTGAGGCAGGGAAGGGCGGCTACACCTTC
CASSEAGKGGYTF
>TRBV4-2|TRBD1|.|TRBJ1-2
TGTGCCAGCAGCCCCCGGGACAGGCAAGGTTATGGCTACACCTTC
CASSPRDRQGYGYTF
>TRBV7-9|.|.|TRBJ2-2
TGTGCCAGCAGCGGTCCCTTTCGTGTGATAGGGGCGAACACCGGGGAGCTGTTTTTT
CASSGPFRVIGANTGELFF
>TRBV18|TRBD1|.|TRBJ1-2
TGTGCCAGCTCACCTACACAGGGGGCGGGCTATGGCTACACCTTC
CASSPTQGAGYGYTF
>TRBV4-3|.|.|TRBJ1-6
TGCGCCAGCAGCCAAGATGCGGGTGCAGTCACCCGTTCACCCCTCCACTTT
CASSQDAGAVTRSPLHF
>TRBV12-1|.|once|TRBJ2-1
TGTGCCAGCAGCTTTGAAGCGGGGGGCGTCGTTGAGCAGTTCTTC
CASSFEAGGVVEQFF
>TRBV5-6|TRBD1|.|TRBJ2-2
TGTGCCAGCAGCGGTCCGGGACAGGGGGCTGCCGGGGAGCTGTTTTTT
CASSGPGQGAAGELFF
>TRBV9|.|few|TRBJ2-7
TGTGCCAGCAGCGGGGGCCCCTGGGGGAACGAGCAGTACTTC
CASSGGPWGNEQYF
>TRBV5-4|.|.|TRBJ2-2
TGTGCCAGCAGCGGACAACAGGGTCTTGGGAACACCGGGGAGCTGTTTTTT
CASSGQQGLGNTGELFF
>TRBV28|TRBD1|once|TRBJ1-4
TGTGCCAGCAGTCGATACAGGGGACAGGGTGAAAAACTGTTTTTT
CASSRYRGQGEKLFF
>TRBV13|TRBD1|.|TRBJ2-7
TGTGCCAGCAGCTCTGCCCCGGGACAGGAGCAGTACTTC
CASSSAPGQEQYF
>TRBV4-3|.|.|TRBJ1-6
TGCGCCAGCAGCCAAGATAGGGGAACGTTAATTTCCCACTTT
CASSQDRGTLISHF
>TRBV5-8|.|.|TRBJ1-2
TGTGCCAGCAGCTTCGGCGGCTACACCTTC
CASSFGGYTF
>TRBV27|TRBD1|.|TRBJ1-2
TGTGCCAGCAGTTCCTGGGACAGGGCACCTTACTATGGCTACACCTTC
CASSSWDRAPYYGYTF
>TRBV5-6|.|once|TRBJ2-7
TGTGCCAGCAGCTTGGCCAGTTCCTACGAGCAGTACTTC
CASSLASSYEQYF
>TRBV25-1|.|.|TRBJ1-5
TGTGCCAGCAGTGAAGAGGGCAGGGGCAAGCAGCCCCAGCATTTT
CASSEEGRGKQPQHF
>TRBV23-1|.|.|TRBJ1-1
TGCGCCGCCCAGGGCCCATCCCGTATCCCTGAAGCTTTCTTT
CAAQGPSRIPEAFF